The 9 T cell receptor beta chains reported below all come from one sample, sequenced in a study of identical twins. MiXCR was run by TCRdb on the 5' RACE reads, yielding one entry per CDR3 protein. Of 460,000 or so distinct CDR3 sequences listed, 14% are singletons. The data also belong to a second study, concerning yellow fever vaccine responses in identical twins.

Sequencing was carried out using CD4+ T cells sorted from blood. These receptors came from a woman aged 18-29 years in good health.

The rearrangement links TRBV19 to TRBJ2-7, with 7 bases fitting TRBD1. Per the germline V gene, CDR1 is LNHDA and CDR2 is SQIVND (reference sequence). The CDR3 length is 13 residues. V trimming: 3 bases; J trimming: 4 bases; junction bases outside the gene matches: 3. The chain's CDR3 is CASSMKQGYEQYF. The CDR3 nucleotides are TGTGCCAGTAGTATGAAACAGGGGTACGAGCAGTACTTC.

This clonotype was seen only a few times. The chain has TRBV7-2 and TRBJ2-2; D ambiguous. V lost 3 bases, J lost 2 bases, and 7 bases lay in between. Germline CDR1 and CDR2: SGHTA and FQGNSA. The CDR3 is 14 residues long. CDR3 in DNA: TGTGCCAGCAGCTTCAAAGTAAACACCGGGGAGCTGTTTTTT. Translated, it gives CASSFKVNTGELFF.

This clonotype was seen more than once but under ten times. The chain recombines TRBV29-1 with TRBJ2-5; a possible D gene is TRBD2 (6 bases). This CDR3 comprises 14 residues. The V and J ends lost 7 bases and 2 bases respectively, with 17 bases between them. Germline V lookup: CDR1 SQVTM, CDR2 ANQGSEA. The CDR3 nucleotides read TGCAGCGCTTCCGCCGGGGGTCCACAAGAGACCCAGTACTTC. Translation: CSASAGGPQETQYF.

This chain joins TRBV7-2 and TRBJ2-6, with D perhaps matching TRBD2 (5 bases). Trimming left V 3 bases short and J 0 bases short, with 9 bases between. The CDR3 has 16 amino acids. Germline V gene sequence: CDR1 SGHTA, CDR2 FQGNSA. CDR3: CASSFGLSSGANVLTF. CDR3 sequence (DNA): TGTGCCAGCAGCTTTGGACTCAGCTCTGGGGCCAACGTCCTGACTTTC.

Notes on this clonotype: Just one base apart from a much larger clone, this may be a read error. This chain links TRBV7-6 with TRBJ1-1; D is unresolved. Trimming removed 3 bases from V and 1 base from J, with 6 bases in between. Germline loops: CDR1 SGHVS, CDR2 FNYEAQ. The CDR3 contains 13 residues. CDR3 region: CASSFGENTEAFF. The CDR3, as DNA: TGTGCCAGCAGCTTCGGAGAGAACACTGAAGCTTTCTTT.

The rearrangement uses TRBV7-9 and TRBJ2-3, with TRBD2 matching 11 bases. Germline-derived CDR1 and CDR2 are SEHNR and FQNEAQ (reference sequence). The length of the CDR3 is 16 residues. The ends lost 4 bases at V and 1 base at J; junction bases unmatched: 4. CDR3 region: CASSSRTSGRTDTQYF. The CDR3 coding sequence is TGTGCCAGCAGCTCAAGGACTAGCGGGCGCACAGATACGCAGTATTTT.

This clonotype was seen ten or more times. The rearrangement links TRBV5-1 to TRBJ2-3; D may match TRBD1 or TRBD2 (6 bases each). Trimming took off 2 bases at V and 1 base at J, with 14 bases between the two ends. This CDR3 has 16 amino acids. Germline V gene data show CDR1 as SGHRS and CDR2 as YFSETQ. CDR3 loop: CASSFQTGGRTDTQYF. The CDR3 DNA follows: TGCGCCAGCAGCTTCCAGACAGGAGGGCGCACAGATACGCAGTATTTT.

This chain uses TRBV2 with TRBJ2-2; 10 positions match TRBD1. V dropped 7 bases and J dropped 3; count of bases not matched to a gene: 2. This CDR3 has 14 amino acids. Germline V gives CDR1 SNHLY, CDR2 FYNNEI. The CDR3 region has the DNA TGTGCCAGCACCGGGACAGGGGACACCGGGGAGCTGTTTTTT. Translation: CASTGTGDTGELFF.

This clonotype turned up a few times. The rearrangement uses TRBV5-1 and TRBJ2-1; 8 bases match TRBD2. Germline V CDR1 and CDR2: SGHRS, YFSETQ. V lost 0 bases and J lost 13; bases outside the gene matches: 12. The CDR3 is 15 amino acids. The CDR3 loop reads CASSLDTGGILAQFF. DNA of the CDR3: TGCGCCAGCAGCTTGGATACGGGGGGGATTTTGGCTCAGTTCTTC.